This entry lists 12 T cell receptor beta chains sequenced from one sample in a study of naive and memory T cell subsets (dated by TCRdb to 2015 to 2018). Libraries were constructed by UMI-ligation and nested PCR. The sample was run on an Illumina MiSeq. To cover both TRBC1 and TRBC2, the beta constant-region primer consisted of an equimolar mix of two oligonucleotides. TCRdb reprocessed the public reads (quality trimming at Q25 with fastp, clone calling with MiXCR) and kept in-frame beta chains. Every CDR3 protein is listed once, alongside the most common genes and DNA of its rows. Here the sample has 70,000 to 95,000 distinct CDR3 sequences; more than 6.5% occur a single time. 1.6% of the sample goes to the ten largest clones. Sequenced sample: central memory CD4+ T cells from blood. The sample's cell subset or site label, in plain terms: central memory, CD45RA- CD27+. The source is a human donor in good health.

This clonotype was counted between two and nine times. The V gene is TRBV5-6, the J gene TRBJ2-1; the D is unclear. Germline V CDR1 and CDR2: SGHDT, YYEEEE. The CDR3 is made up of 13 amino acids. V was cut by 0 bases and J by 8 bases, with 9 bases left in between. The CDR3 nucleotides are TGTGCCAGCAGCTTGGTTTCGATCCATGAGCAGTTCTTC. This sequence encodes CASSLVSIHEQFF.

In its sample, this clonotype was seen many times. The chain recombines TRBV28 with TRBJ1-1; 10 positions match TRBD1. The V and J ends lost 6 bases and 7 bases, in that order; junction bases with no gene match: 5. The CDR3 extends over 13 amino acids. Germline-derived CDR1 and CDR2 are MDHEN and SYDVKM. The DNA for the CDR3 is TGTGCCAGCAGGGACAGGGGGGTTGGTGAAGCTTTCTTT. It specifies CASRDRGVGEAFF.

This clonotype was observed at least ten times. This chain links TRBV20-1 with TRBJ1-5, with D tentatively TRBD1 (5 bases). This CDR3 is 13 amino acids long. Germline CDR1 DFQATT, CDR2 SNEGSKA (reference sequence). Trimming left V 6 bases short and J 5 bases short, with 14 bases between. CDR3 nucleotide sequence: TGCAGTGCCCAGTCGTCGGGGGATCAGCCCCAGCATTTT. It is translated as CSAQSSGDQPQHF.

The sample holds many counts of this clonotype. The genes are TRBV5-1 and TRBJ1-3; D unclear. The germline V gene encodes CDR1 SGHRS and CDR2 YFSETQ. Trimming left V 0 bases short and J 0 bases short, with 4 bases between. CDR3 length: 14 residues. Here the CDR3 reads CASSLAASGNTIYF. The CDR3 nucleotides read TGCGCCAGCAGCTTGGCAGCCTCTGGAAACACCATATATTTT.

In its sample, this clonotype was seen a few times. This chain's CDR3 is CASSQDRQGYEQYF. The CDR3, as DNA: TGTGCCAGCAGCCAAGATCGGCAGGGGTACGAGCAGTACTTC. The chain combines TRBV4-2 with TRBJ2-7, with D possibly matching TRBD1 (6 bases). V dropped 0 bases and J dropped 4 bases, with 10 bases sitting between them. CDR1 LGHNA and CDR2 YNFKEQ come from the germline V gene. The CDR3 sequence is 14 residues long.

The J gene is TRBJ1-1, the V gene TRBV5-6, with D hard to call. From germline, CDR1 is SGHDT and CDR2 YYEEEE. The germline V and J ends were trimmed by 3 bases and 2 bases, with 11 bases remaining between them. The CDR3 is 14 amino acids. Here the CDR3 DNA reads TGTGCCAGCAGCTGGGGTACTTCCAACACTGAAGCTTTCTTT. Its protein is CASSWGTSNTEAFF.

This clonotype has ten or more counts. This chain joins TRBV11-2 and TRBJ2-1, with 14 bases fitting TRBD2. This CDR3 has 18 amino acids. V shed 5 bases, J shed 6 bases, and the junction held 12 bases outside the gene matches. In germline, CDR1 is SGHAT, CDR2 FQNNGV. The CDR3 region is CASSPRIIGTSGSNEQFF. Here the CDR3 DNA reads TGTGCCAGCAGCCCAAGGATCATAGGGACTAGCGGGAGCAATGAGCAGTTCTTC.

This chain connects TRBV12-3 or TRBV12-4 to TRBJ2-7, with TRBD2 as a possible D gene (6 bases). V shed 3 bases and J shed 10 bases, with 19 bases lying between them. The CDR3 totals 14 residues. CDR3 protein: CASSFGGTAARQYF. In DNA form, the CDR3 reads TGTGCCAGCAGTTTCGGAGGGACGGCCGCCCGTCAGTACTTC.

This clonotype was seen a few times. This chain joins TRBV20-1 and TRBJ2-6; perhaps TRBD1 as D (5 bases). CDR1 is DFQATT, CDR2 SNEGSKA, per germline (reference sequence). Trimming removed 6 bases at V and 0 bases at J, with 6 bases between. This CDR3 has 13 amino acids. CDR3 sequence reads: CSADSSGANVLTF. In DNA form, the CDR3 reads TGCAGTGCCGACAGCTCTGGGGCCAACGTCCTGACTTTC.

This chain connects TRBV28 to TRBJ2-1, with a tentative D call TRBD1 (7 bases). Trimming removed 4 bases from V and 7 bases from J, with 14 bases in between. Per the germline V gene, CDR1 is MDHEN and CDR2 is SYDVKM. The CDR3 is made up of 14 amino acids. In DNA, the CDR3 is TGTGCCAGCAGTTCCCGGAGGGGGCGAAATGAGCAGTTCTTC. The encoded protein is CASSSRRGRNEQFF.

This clonotype was picked up many times. This chain uses TRBV20-1 with TRBJ1-4; 10 nucleotides match TRBD1. The CDR3 has 13 residues. Trimming removed 7 bases from V and 8 bases from J; junction bases left unmatched: 7. The germline gives CDR1 DFQATT, CDR2 SNEGSKA (reference sequence). CDR3 nucleotides: TGCAGTGTCCAAGACAGGGGGCGCGAAAAACTGTTTTTT. It encodes CSVQDRGREKLFF.

This clonotype was recorded many times. The chain couples TRBV7-2 to TRBJ2-3, with TRBD2 matching 7 bases. The junction had 4 bases not matched to a gene; V was cut back by 6 bases and J by 1 base. Germline values: CDR1 SGHTA, CDR2 FQGNSA. This CDR3 region has 14 residues. Here the CDR3 DNA reads TGTGCCAGCAGGAAAACTAGCGGCACAGATACGCAGTATTTT. This codes for CASRKTSGTDTQYF.